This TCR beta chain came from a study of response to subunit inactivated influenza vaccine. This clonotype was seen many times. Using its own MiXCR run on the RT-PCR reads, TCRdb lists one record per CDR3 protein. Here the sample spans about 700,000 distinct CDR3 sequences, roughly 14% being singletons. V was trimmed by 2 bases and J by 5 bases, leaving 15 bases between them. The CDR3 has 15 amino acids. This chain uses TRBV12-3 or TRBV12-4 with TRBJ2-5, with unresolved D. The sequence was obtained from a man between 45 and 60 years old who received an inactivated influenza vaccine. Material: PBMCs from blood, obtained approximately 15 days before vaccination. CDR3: CASSLIQLKNETQYF. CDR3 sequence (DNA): TGTGCCAGCAGTTTAATTCAGTTAAAGAATGAGACCCAGTACTTC.